The rows below give T cell receptor beta chains drawn from one sample of a study of cytomegalovirus exposure and HLA in healthy donors. Method: immunoSEQ multiplex PCR; TCRdb's copy keeps in-frame clones and lacks some. The sample includes roughly 100,000 clones, approximately 70% of them seen just once. Sequenced material: PBMCs. These receptors were taken from a woman in her 50s in good health and CMV-seronegative. Both conserved end residues are part of each CDR3. The D gene is left open where the match is weak. Rows may omit the clone size; those that give it use once, few, many or a size class.

abundance: .
v_gene: TRBV13
d_gene: .
j_gene: TRBJ2-5
CDR3nt: TGTGCCAGCAGCTTAGTTGGAGGGTGGGAGACCCAGTACTTC
CDR3aa: CASSLVGGWETQYF

abundance: .
v_gene: TRBV18
d_gene: TRBD1
j_gene: TRBJ2-2
CDR3nt: TGTGCCAGCTCACCACGGGGACAGGGGGACACCGGGGAGCTGTTTTTT
CDR3aa: CASSPRGQGDTGELFF

abundance: few
v_gene: TRBV7-2
d_gene: .
j_gene: TRBJ2-2
CDR3nt: TGTGCCAGCAGCCAAAAGACAGTCACCGGGGAGCTGTTTTTT
CDR3aa: CASSQKTVTGELFF

abundance: .
v_gene: TRBV5-1
d_gene: .
j_gene: TRBJ1-1
CDR3nt: TGCGCCAGCAGTTGGGCAGGGGACACTGAAGCTTTCTTT
CDR3aa: CASSWAGDTEAFF

abundance: .
v_gene: TRBV2
d_gene: TRBD1
j_gene: TRBJ2-7
CDR3nt: TGTGCCAGCTGGCCGGGACAGGACGTCGGCGAGCAGTACTTC
CDR3aa: CASWPGQDVGEQYF

abundance: once
v_gene: TRBV7-2
d_gene: TRBD1
j_gene: TRBJ2-5
CDR3nt: TGTGCCAGCAGCTTAATTGGTGGGGGCGGGACAGGGAAAGAGACCCAGTACTTC
CDR3aa: CASSLIGGGGTGKETQYF

abundance: .
v_gene: TRBV19
d_gene: .
j_gene: TRBJ1-1
CDR3nt: TGTGCCAGTAAATCCCGGACGGGGGGAGAAAACACTGAAGCTTTCTTT
CDR3aa: CASKSRTGGENTEAFF

abundance: .
v_gene: TRBV10-3
d_gene: .
j_gene: TRBJ2-7
CDR3nt: TGTGCCATCAGTGATCCATCGAGGGGGTACGAGCAGTACTTC
CDR3aa: CAISDPSRGYEQYF

abundance: .
v_gene: TRBV4-1
d_gene: .
j_gene: TRBJ2-7
CDR3nt: TGCGCCAGCAGCCAAGATAGATCAGACGGGTACGAGCAGTACTTC
CDR3aa: CASSQDRSDGYEQYF

abundance: .
v_gene: TRBV28
d_gene: .
j_gene: TRBJ1-1
CDR3nt: TGTGCCAGCAGTTTAATGGTGAGAACTGAAGCTTTCTTT
CDR3aa: CASSLMVRTEAFF

abundance: .
v_gene: TRBV2
d_gene: TRBD1
j_gene: TRBJ1-6
CDR3nt: TGTGCCAGCAGTGGACAGGGTCTTGGTAATTCACCCCTCCACTTT
CDR3aa: CASSGQGLGNSPLHF